This T cell receptor (beta chain) was retrieved from a study of early T cells in non-severe SARS-CoV-2 infection. Study-level information: The authors sequenced bulk RNA from unsorted whole blood, leaving chains unpaired. Study-level points and caveats: Anti-spike CD8 specificities were favored by VDJdb matching, whose results missed private and CD4 specificities.

Unique molecular identifiers were affixed to single, distinct cDNA molecules. TCRdb recomputed calls from the 5' RACE reads with MiXCR, one row per CDR3 protein. The sample holds tens of thousands of distinct CDR3 sequences, roughly 5% seen once. This clonotype was counted at least ten times. The antigen is not known. The V and J ends lost 3 bases and 2 bases respectively, with 8 bases between them. The CDR3 consists of 13 residues. Germline assignment: CDR1 SEHNR and CDR2 FQNEAQ (reference sequence). The chain links TRBV7-9 to TRBJ2-7; D remains ambiguous. The clonotype comes from an adult who was a healthcare worker with PCR-confirmed SARS-CoV-2 infection or an uninfected control (not recorded which). The sample comprised whole blood. In DNA form, the CDR3 reads TGTGCCAGCAGCTTTCACGGTACCTACGAGCAGTACTTC. Translation: CASSFHGTYEQYF.